These 21 T cell receptor beta chains were sequenced from one sample in a study of shared clonotypes between healthy human individuals. Measured with immunoSEQ multiplex PCR; TCRdb has only the in-frame clones, and not every one. Among some 1,400,000 clones listed, about 96% were seen once. The sequencing sample was made of naive CD4+ T cells sorted from blood. Specified subset: CD45RA+ positively selected. These receptors all come from a young man in good health.

The chain recombines TRBV14 with TRBJ2-7, with D perhaps being TRBD1 or TRBD2 (5 bases each). CDR1 SGHDN and CDR2 FVKESK come from the germline V gene. V was clipped by 5 bases and J by 2 bases, with 28 bases between them. The CDR3 extends over 19 amino acids. CDR3 amino acids: CASSSRGRLAWDAPYEQYF. CDR3 nucleotides: TGTGCCAGCAGCTCGAGGGGACGGCTCGCGTGGGACGCCCCCTACGAGCAGTACTTC.

This rearrangement joins TRBV4-1 to TRBJ1-2; possibly TRBD1 for D (5 bases). The germline gives CDR1 MGHRA, CDR2 YSYEKL. The CDR3 covers 13 residues. V gave up 4 bases and J gave up 8 bases, with 14 bases separating them. The CDR3 sequence: CASSPIGAGGYTF. In nucleotides, the CDR3 is TGCGCCAGCAGCCCCATTGGGGCAGGCGGCTACACCTTC.

J is TRBJ1-4 and V is TRBV7-9, with D maybe TRBD1 (6 bases). Germline CDR1 and CDR2: SEHNR and FQNEAQ (reference sequence). The CDR3 loop spans 16 amino acids. Trimming removed 5 bases from V and 1 base from J, with 14 bases in between. In DNA form, the CDR3 reads TGTGCCAGCAGCACTCGCGGGGGCCTAACTAATGAAAAACTGTTTTTT. This translates into CASSTRGGLTNEKLFF.

V is TRBV6-6 and J is TRBJ2-7; TRBD1 agrees at 10 bases. Germline V lookup: CDR1 MNHNY, CDR2 SVGAGI (reference sequence). Losses at the gene ends were 0 bases for V and 6 bases for J; bases not matched to a gene: 8. The CDR3 consists of 16 residues. CDR3 residues: CASSYSPGQGSSEQYF. CDR3 nucleotide sequence: TGTGCCAGCAGTTACTCTCCGGGACAGGGGTCGTCCGAGCAGTACTTC.

The chain links TRBV10-3 to TRBJ2-3, with TRBD2 identical over 11 bases. This CDR3 has 15 residues. Germline loops: CDR1 ENHRY, CDR2 SYGVKD. The trim removed 6 bases at V and 6 bases at J, leaving 8 bases unmatched. For the CDR3, the DNA is TGTGCCATCAGCGATACTAGCGGGAGATCGGATACGCAGTATTTT. Protein sequence: CAISDTSGRSDTQYF.

In the case of this clone: Other DNA sequences in this specimen translate into the identical CDR3. The chain carries TRBV28 and TRBJ1-2; D is undetermined. The CDR3 is 14 amino acids. Germline CDR1 is MDHEN and CDR2 is SYDVKM. The V end lost 3 bases, the J end lost 5 bases, and 13 bases lay between the germline ends. The CDR3 DNA reads as TGTGCCAGCAGTTTGTCCGGGCAGTTTTATGGCTACACCTTC. Its protein is CASSLSGQFYGYTF.

The CDR3 sequence is CASKFKRNTEAFF. CDR3 coding DNA: TGTGCCAGCAAATTTAAGAGGAACACTGAAGCTTTCTTT. This rearrangement joins TRBV6-1 to TRBJ1-1, with no clear D. Germline V CDR1 and CDR2: MNHNS, SASEGT. V was clipped by 7 bases and J by 1 base, with 10 bases between them. This CDR3 has 13 amino acids.

The CDR3 DNA is TGTGCCAGCAGCTCCGACTTTTCGACTCACTACGAGCAGTACTTC. It encodes CASSSDFSTHYEQYF. The chain is built from TRBV7-2 and TRBJ2-7; D gene ambiguous. The CDR3 loop spans 15 amino acids. V was cut by 4 bases and J by 3 bases, with 16 bases left in between. Germline lookup yields CDR1 SGHTA and CDR2 FQGNSA.

This clone was seen a single time. The chain is built from TRBV4-3 and TRBJ2-2, with no clear D. CDR1 and CDR2 from the germline V gene are LGHNA and YSLEER. The V gene lost 0 bases and the J gene lost 0 bases, with 11 bases spanning the gap. The CDR3 loop spans 17 amino acids. The CDR3 DNA follows: TGCGCCAGCAGCCAAGATCGTAAGGGATCGAACACCGGGGAGCTGTTTTTT. Protein sequence: CASSQDRKGSNTGELFF.

This clone has more than one count but fewer than ten. CDR3 in DNA: TGTGCCAGCAGTTTAGTGTTAGCGGGAGACTACGAGCAGTACTTC. It specifies CASSLVLAGDYEQYF. The rearrangement uses TRBV28 and TRBJ2-7; TRBD2 matches at 9 bases. CDR3 length: 15 amino acids. The germline V gene encodes CDR1 MDHEN and CDR2 SYDVKM. Germline trimming cut 2 bases from V and 3 bases from J; bases unmatched to any gene: 5. Combining the CDR3 with reference TRBV28 and TRBJ2-7 gives the whole variable domain DVKVTQSSRYLVKRTGEKVFLECVQDMDHENMFWYRQDPGLGLRLIYFSYDVKMKEKGDIPEGYSVSREKKERFSLILESASTNQTSMYLCASSLVLAGDYEQYFGPGTRLTVT.

As concerns this clone: Other DNA sequences from this sample encode an identical CDR3 as well. The chain has TRBV5-1 and TRBJ2-3, with D possibly TRBD2 on 5 matching bases. The CDR3 loop spans 13 amino acids. Germline values: CDR1 SGHRS, CDR2 YFSETQ. V was clipped by 0 bases and J by 5 bases, with 7 bases between them. Here the CDR3 DNA reads TGCGCCAGCAGCTTGGCCCGGGGAGATACGCAGTATTTT. Amino acid sequence: CASSLARGDTQYF.

The genes are TRBV5-1 and TRBJ2-2; 8 bases agree with TRBD1. This CDR3 comprises 17 residues. Germline values: CDR1 SGHRS, CDR2 YFSETQ. With V trimmed by 2 bases and J by 4 bases, 10 bases remained unmatched. The CDR3 reads CASSLGAAGGFTGELFF. Here the CDR3 DNA reads TGCGCCAGCAGCTTAGGGGCGGCAGGGGGCTTCACCGGGGAGCTGTTTTTT.

J is TRBJ2-7 and V is TRBV28; 8 bases are shared with TRBD2. V lost 3 bases, J lost 1 base, and 5 bases stayed unmatched. CDR3 length: 15 amino acids. Germline assignment: CDR1 MDHEN and CDR2 SYDVKM. The CDR3 loop is CASSFSIAGSYEQYF. The CDR3 bases are TGTGCCAGCAGTTTCTCGATAGCGGGGTCCTACGAGCAGTACTTC.

This clone was found a few times. CDR3 residues: CSVEGASTEAFF. The DNA for the CDR3 is TGCAGCGTTGAAGGGGCAAGCACTGAAGCTTTCTTT. The J gene is TRBJ1-1, the V gene TRBV29-1; the D is unclear. CDR1 is SQVTM, CDR2 ANQGSEA, per germline. This CDR3 is built from 12 residues. V gave up 1 base and J gave up 4 bases, with 7 bases separating them.

This chain connects TRBV23-1 to TRBJ2-3, with 7 bases lining up with TRBD2. TRBV23-1 belongs to the ORF category, with a function that is uncertain. V dropped 2 bases and J dropped 0; count of bases not matched to a gene: 5. This CDR3 region has 16 residues. In DNA, the CDR3 is TGCGCCAGCAGTCAAGGTAGCGGGCGAAGCACAGATACGCAGTATTTT. Its protein product is CASSQGSGRSTDTQYF.

The rearrangement joins TRBV9 to TRBJ2-7; D is uncertain. The CDR3 runs 16 residues. CDR1 is SGDLS, CDR2 YYNGEE, per germline. Trimming took 0 bases from V and 3 from J, leaving 16 bases between them. The CDR3 sequence is CASSVGTRNLYYEQYF. The CDR3 region has the DNA TGTGCCAGCAGCGTAGGCACGCGCAACCTATACTACGAGCAGTACTTC.

Points on this clone: Other DNA sequences in the same sample also yield this CDR3. The V and J genes are TRBV9 and TRBJ2-7, with D unresolved. The V end lost 0 bases, the J end lost 1 base, and 8 bases lay between the germline ends. The CDR3 is 14 amino acids. Germline-derived CDR1 and CDR2 are SGDLS and YYNGEE. The CDR3 spells CASSVDLGSYEQYF. CDR3 sequence (DNA): TGTGCCAGCAGCGTAGACCTGGGGTCCTACGAGCAGTACTTC.

The chain couples TRBV2 to TRBJ2-1; D ambiguous. V was clipped by 10 bases and J by 0 bases, with 10 bases between them. CDR1 is SNHLY and CDR2 is FYNNEI in the germline V gene. This CDR3 is built from 13 residues. The DNA for the CDR3 is TGTGCCACCAAAGCGAGCTCCTACAATGAGCAGTTCTTC. Protein product: CATKASSYNEQFF. Filled out from reference TRBV2 and TRBJ2-1, the complete variable domain reads EPEVTQTPSHQVTQMGQEVILRCVPISNHLYFYWYRQILGQKVEFLVSFYNNEISEKSEIFDDQFSVERPDGSNFTLKIRSTKLEDSAMYFCATKASSYNEQFFGPGTRLTVL.

The chain links TRBV11-2 to TRBJ2-5; 7 nucleotides match TRBD1. The CDR3 runs to 15 residues. Germline V CDR1 and CDR2: SGHAT, FQNNGV. The V gene end was trimmed by 1 base and the J gene end by 3 bases; junction bases not matched to a gene: 5. CDR3 in amino acids: CASSLVGTAEETQYF. The CDR3 DNA reads TGTGCCAGCAGCTTAGTCGGGACAGCGGAAGAGACCCAGTACTTC.

This rearrangement joins TRBV19 to TRBJ2-7; 12 bases align to TRBD2. The CDR3 loop spans 15 amino acids. The junction had 5 bases not matched to a gene; V was cut back by 5 bases and J by 3 bases. Germline-derived CDR1 and CDR2 are LNHDA and SQIVND (reference sequence). The CDR3 region is CASSQLAGGIYEQYF. In nucleotides, the CDR3 is TGTGCCAGTAGTCAACTAGCGGGAGGTATCTACGAGCAGTACTTC.

The V gene is TRBV27, the J gene TRBJ1-2, with a weak D call TRBD1 (6 bases). Trimming took 4 bases from V and 7 from J, leaving 13 bases between them. The CDR3 spans 13 residues. The germline V gene has CDR1 MNHEY and CDR2 SMNVEV (reference sequence). DNA for the CDR3: TGTGCCAGCAGTTCATTCAGGGGCTCTGGCTACACCTTC. Protein: CASSSFRGSGYTF.